The 16 T cell receptor beta chains below all came from one sample that was sequenced in a study of cytomegalovirus exposure and HLA in healthy donors (dated by TCRdb to the late 2010s). The library relied on the immunoSEQ multiplex PCR assay. A mixture of 60 forward primers for TCR Vbeta segments and 13 reverse primers for TCR Jbeta segments was used in the multiplex PCR. This immuneACCESS table, as held by TCRdb, lists in-frame sequences with V and J called but not all clones. Of the missing ones, under half trace to an unresolved V gene in checked studies; the others have no known cause. The sample table holds 130,000 or so clones, of which around 82% were seen once. The ten largest clones add up to roughly 3.1% of the sample. Sequenced sample: PBMCs. The receptors were gathered from a man younger than 35 in good health and CMV-seropositive.

This clone was detected only a few times. The V and J genes are TRBV4-1 and TRBJ1-4; D is possibly TRBD1 (6 bases). The germline gives CDR1 MGHRA, CDR2 YSYEKL. Trimming removed 1 base from V and 11 bases from J, with 8 bases in between. The CDR3 covers 12 residues. CDR3 sequence: CASSQVQGKLFF. CDR3 nucleotide sequence: TGCGCCAGCAGCCAAGTGCAGGGGAAACTGTTTTTT.

The CDR3 reads CASRAGLSYEQYF. CDR3 bases: TGTGCCAGCAGGGCGGGGCTCTCCTACGAGCAGTACTTC. The gene calls are TRBV5-5 and TRBJ2-7; TRBD2 is a possible D gene (6 bases). The CDR3 has 13 residues. Trimming shortened V by 5 bases and J by 0 bases, and 9 bases separated the two germline ends. Germline assignment: CDR1 SGHKS and CDR2 YYEKEE (reference sequence).

This CDR3 is CASSDGLAGGSSYEQYF. CDR3 nucleotides: TGTGCCAGCAGCGACGGACTAGCGGGAGGAAGCTCCTACGAGCAGTACTTC. The chain recombines TRBV7-6 with TRBJ2-5, with 14 bases matching TRBD2. The DNA end lines up better with TRBJ2-7; the J call may be wrong. Germline V gene sequence: CDR1 SGHVS, CDR2 FNYEAQ. This CDR3 region has 17 residues.

The chain uses TRBV5-6 and TRBJ2-7; D may be TRBD2 (6 bases). The CDR3 sequence is 13 residues long. V lost 2 bases and J lost 4, with 10 bases in between. Germline V gene lookup returns CDR1 SGHDT and CDR2 YYEEEE. CDR3 in amino acids: CASSFWGEYEQYF. The DNA for the CDR3 is TGTGCCAGCAGCTTTTGGGGGGAATACGAGCAGTACTTC.

This chain joins TRBV30 and TRBJ2-7, with TRBD1 identical over 7 bases. Germline-derived CDR1 and CDR2 are GTSNPN and SVGIG (reference sequence). With 0 bases clipped from V and 7 bases from J, the junction kept 12 bases outside the gene matches. The CDR3 contains 15 residues. The CDR3 here is CAWSVEGTALGEQYF. CDR3 sequence (DNA): TGTGCCTGGAGTGTCGAAGGGACAGCGCTGGGGGAGCAGTACTTC.

This clone appeared a few times. CDR3 in amino acids: CASSRDSRSDEQYF. CDR3 DNA: TGTGCCAGCAGCCGGGACTCCCGATCCGACGAGCAGTACTTC. The chain uses TRBV5-4 and TRBJ2-7; possible D gene TRBD2, 6 bases. The CDR3 has 14 residues. The germline gives CDR1 SGHNT, CDR2 YYREEE (reference sequence). Trimming shortened V by 4 bases and J by 5 bases, and 16 bases separated the two germline ends.

This sequence joins TRBV7-6 and TRBJ2-5; perhaps TRBD2 as D (5 bases). The germline V gene has CDR1 SGHVS and CDR2 FNYEAQ. Trimming shortened V by 4 bases and J by 10 bases, and 25 bases separated the two germline ends. The CDR3 sequence is 16 residues long. In nucleotides, the CDR3 is TGTGCCAGCAGCTCACCGACAACGGACCGAACGGGAAGCCAGTACTTC. It encodes CASSSPTTDRTGSQYF. The full variable domain, rest sourced from reference TRBV7-6 and TRBJ2-5, is GAGVSQSPRYKVTKRGQDVALRCDPISGHVSLYWYRQALGQGPEFLTYFNYEAQQDKSGLPNDRFSAERPEGSISTLTIQRTEQRDSAMYRCASSSPTTDRTGSQYFGPGTRLLVL.

V is TRBV25-1 and J is TRBJ2-5; 8 nucleotides agree with TRBD2. V gave up 10 bases and J gave up 5 bases; unmatched junction bases: 15. The CDR3 has 15 residues. Germline-derived CDR1 and CDR2 are MGHDK and SYGVNS. The CDR3 nucleotides are TGTGCCACCGGGGGGGTAGCGGGACGGGGGGAGACCCAGTACTTC. It yields the protein CATGGVAGRGETQYF.

The chain recombines TRBV11-2 with TRBJ2-3, with 9 positions matching TRBD1. V was pared by 6 bases and J by 13 bases, with 14 bases of the junction left unmatched. Germline CDR1 and CDR2: SGHAT and FQNNGV. This CDR3 has 14 residues. The CDR3 DNA reads TGTGCCAGCAGAGCACAGGGGGCGGACAGATTGGAGTATTTT. Translated: CASRAQGADRLEYF.

V usage is TRBV2 and J usage is TRBJ1-2; 9 bases line up with TRBD1. This CDR3 has 17 residues. With V trimmed by 10 bases and J by 0 bases, 15 bases remained unmatched. The V gene's germline CDR1 is SNHLY and CDR2 FYNNEI. This CDR3 reads CATLSGTGISPNYGYTF. In DNA, the CDR3 is TGTGCCACTTTATCCGGGACAGGGATTTCACCTAACTATGGCTACACCTTC.

The chain combines TRBV2 with TRBJ1-1; 7 positions agree with TRBD1. There are 13 residues in the CDR3. Germline V gives CDR1 SNHLY, CDR2 FYNNEI. With V trimmed by 4 bases and J by 3 bases, 2 bases remained unmatched. CDR3 sequence (DNA): TGTGCCAGCAGTGTTCAGGGGGACACTGAAGCTTTCTTT. It translates to CASSVQGDTEAFF.

The chain employs TRBV2 and TRBJ1-4, with D possibly being TRBD1 (6 bases). Germline lookup yields CDR1 SNHLY and CDR2 FYNNEI. This CDR3 comprises 15 residues. Trimming left V 7 bases short and J 5 bases short, with 17 bases between. CDR3 bases: TGTGCCAGCAAGGTAGAGGGCAGGGGAAATGAAAAACTGTTTTTT. Translation: CASKVEGRGNEKLFF.

The V call is TRBV5-1, the J call TRBJ2-7; TRBD1 matches at 7 bases. The CDR3 spans 15 residues. Germline V gene data show CDR1 as SGHRS and CDR2 as YFSETQ. V was clipped by 3 bases and J by 2 bases; unmatched bases: 8. This chain's CDR3 is CASSWGTAETYEQYF. CDR3 in DNA: TGCGCCAGCAGCTGGGGGACAGCTGAGACCTACGAGCAGTACTTC.

This clone was seen just once. The V call is TRBV7-2, the J call TRBJ2-5; 12 bases are a match to TRBD2. The end of the DNA aligns better with TRBJ2-7, so the J call may be wrong. The CDR3 consists of 15 residues. The germline V gene encodes CDR1 SGHTA and CDR2 FQGNSA. As DNA, the CDR3 is TGTGCCAGCAGCCTCGCTAGCGGGAGGGCCTACGAGCAGTACTTC. Protein product: CASSLASGRAYEQYF.

The chain uses TRBV28 and TRBJ1-2; no clear D. The CDR3 loop spans 11 amino acids. Trimming left V 4 bases short and J 4 bases short, with 4 bases between. Germline loops: CDR1 MDHEN, CDR2 SYDVKM. The CDR3 sequence is CASSYSYGYTF. The CDR3 coding sequence is TGTGCCAGCAGTTACAGCTATGGCTACACCTTC.

The V gene is TRBV5-1, the J gene TRBJ2-7; 7 positions agree with TRBD1. J was trimmed by 1 base and V by 4 bases; bases with no gene match: 8. The CDR3 loop spans 15 amino acids. CDR1 and CDR2 (germline): SGHRS, YFSETQ. Here the CDR3 reads CASSNQGGGSYEQYF. The CDR3 coding sequence is TGCGCCAGCAGCAACCAAGGGGGCGGGTCCTACGAGCAGTACTTC.